This T cell receptor (beta chain) originates from a study of beta chain features in type 1 diabetes. Overall study results and limits: Insertion counts at VDJ junctions were lower in type 1 diabetes patients, who also showed more deletions there.

This clone has just a few counts. Its antigen is unidentified. Expressed TCRB transcripts were sequenced because the entire RNA isolate underwent reverse transcription. Assay used: immunoSEQ multiplex PCR; TCRdb lists only in-frame clones, some missing. The sample shows around 430,000 clones, approximately 30% of them seen only once. The sample taken for sequencing was naive CD4+ T cells from blood. This sequence originates from a man aged 18-30 years in good health.

DNA of the CDR3: TGTGCCAGCAGCTCCGCAGCAGGGAAAAAACTGTTTTTT. It translates to CASSSAAGKKLFF. The gene calls are TRBV11-1 and TRBJ1-4, with a weak D call TRBD1 (5 bases). The CDR3 totals 13 residues. The V end lost 4 bases, the J end lost 9 bases, and 12 bases lay between the germline ends. Germline-derived CDR1 and CDR2 are SGHAT and FQDESV (reference sequence).